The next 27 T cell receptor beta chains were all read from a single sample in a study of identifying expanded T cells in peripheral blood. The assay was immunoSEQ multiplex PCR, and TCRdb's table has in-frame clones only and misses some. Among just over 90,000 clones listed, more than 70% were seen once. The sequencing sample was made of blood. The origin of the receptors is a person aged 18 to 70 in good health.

In DNA, the CDR3 is TGTGCCAGCAGTGGGGAACTGGGGGTAAACAATGAGCAGTTCTTC. It encodes CASSGELGVNNEQFF. The rearrangement links TRBV6-4 to TRBJ2-1, with D possibly called TRBD1 or TRBD2 (5 bases each). The CDR3 runs 15 residues. CDR1 is MRHNA, CDR2 SNTAGT, per germline. The V gene lost 4 bases and the J gene lost 5 bases, with 15 bases spanning the gap.

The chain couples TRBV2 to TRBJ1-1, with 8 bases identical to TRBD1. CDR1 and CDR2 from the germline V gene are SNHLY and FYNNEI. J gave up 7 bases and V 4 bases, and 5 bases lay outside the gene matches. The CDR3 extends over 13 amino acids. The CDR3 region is CASSAGQASEAFF. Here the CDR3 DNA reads TGTGCCAGCAGTGCGGGACAGGCAAGTGAAGCTTTCTTT.

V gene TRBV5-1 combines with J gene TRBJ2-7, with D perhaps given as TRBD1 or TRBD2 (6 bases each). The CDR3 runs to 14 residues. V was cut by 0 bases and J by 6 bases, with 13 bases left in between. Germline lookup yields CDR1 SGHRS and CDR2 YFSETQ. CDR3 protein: CASSLAGEAREQYF. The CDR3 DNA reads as TGCGCCAGCAGCTTGGCAGGGGAGGCCCGCGAGCAGTACTTC.

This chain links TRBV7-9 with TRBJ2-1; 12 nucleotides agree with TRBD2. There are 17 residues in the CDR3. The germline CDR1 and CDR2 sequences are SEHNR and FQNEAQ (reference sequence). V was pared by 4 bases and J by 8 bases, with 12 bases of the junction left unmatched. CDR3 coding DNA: TGTGCCAGCAGCTGGAGACTAGCGGGGGAGCCCGGGGATGAGCAGTTCTTC. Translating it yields CASSWRLAGEPGDEQFF.

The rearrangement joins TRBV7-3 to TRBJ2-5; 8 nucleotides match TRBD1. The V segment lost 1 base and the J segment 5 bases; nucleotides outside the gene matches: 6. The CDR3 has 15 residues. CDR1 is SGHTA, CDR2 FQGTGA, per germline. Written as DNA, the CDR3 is TGTGCCAGCAGCTTAAGTGCAGGGGGCTGGGAGACCCAGTACTTC. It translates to CASSLSAGGWETQYF.

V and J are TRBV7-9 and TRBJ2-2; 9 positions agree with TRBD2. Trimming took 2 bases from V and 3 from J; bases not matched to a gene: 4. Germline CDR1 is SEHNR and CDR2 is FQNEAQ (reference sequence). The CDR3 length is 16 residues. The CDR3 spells CASSLSGLAYTGELFF. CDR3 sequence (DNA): TGTGCCAGCAGCTTAAGCGGACTAGCGTACACCGGGGAGCTGTTTTTT.

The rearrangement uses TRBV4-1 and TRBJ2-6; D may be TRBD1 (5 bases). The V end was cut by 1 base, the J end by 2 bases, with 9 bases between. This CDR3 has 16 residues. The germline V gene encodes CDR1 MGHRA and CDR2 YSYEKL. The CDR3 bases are TGCGCCAGCAGCCAAGTTTCAGGGACTGGGGCCAACGTCCTGACTTTC. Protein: CASSQVSGTGANVLTF.

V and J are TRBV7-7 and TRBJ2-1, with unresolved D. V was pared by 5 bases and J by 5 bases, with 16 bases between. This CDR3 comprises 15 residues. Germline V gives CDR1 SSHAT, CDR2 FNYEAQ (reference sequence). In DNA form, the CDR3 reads TGTGCCAGCAGCAAAGGACGGGTTGTGGACAATGAGCAGTTCTTC. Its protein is CASSKGRVVDNEQFF.

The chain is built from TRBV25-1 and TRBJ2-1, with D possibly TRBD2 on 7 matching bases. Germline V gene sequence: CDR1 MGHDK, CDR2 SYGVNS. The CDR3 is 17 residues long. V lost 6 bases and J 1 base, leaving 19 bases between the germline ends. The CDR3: CASSSTGGHGSYNEQFF. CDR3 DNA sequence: TGTGCCAGCAGCTCCACCGGGGGGCATGGGTCCTACAATGAGCAGTTCTTC.

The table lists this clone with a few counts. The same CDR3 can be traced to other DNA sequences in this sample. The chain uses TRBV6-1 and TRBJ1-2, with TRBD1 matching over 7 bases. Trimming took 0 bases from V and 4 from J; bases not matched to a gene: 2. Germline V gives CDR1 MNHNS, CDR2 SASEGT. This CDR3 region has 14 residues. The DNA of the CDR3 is TGTGCCAGCAGTGAAGCGGGGACAGCCTATGGCTACACCTTC. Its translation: CASSEAGTAYGYTF.

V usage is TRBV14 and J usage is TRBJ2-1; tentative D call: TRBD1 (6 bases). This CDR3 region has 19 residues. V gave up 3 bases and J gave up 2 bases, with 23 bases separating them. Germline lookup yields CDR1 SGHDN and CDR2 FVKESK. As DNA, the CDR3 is TGTGCCAGCAGCCACCCACAGGGACCCCAACTGACGGCCTACAATGAGCAGTTCTTC. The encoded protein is CASSHPQGPQLTAYNEQFF.

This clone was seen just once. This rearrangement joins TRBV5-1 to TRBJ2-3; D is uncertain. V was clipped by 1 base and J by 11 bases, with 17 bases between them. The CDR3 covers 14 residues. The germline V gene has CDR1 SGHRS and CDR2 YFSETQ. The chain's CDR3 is CASSLNSAVNGQYF. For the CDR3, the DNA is TGCGCCAGCAGCTTGAATTCGGCTGTGAACGGGCAGTATTTT.

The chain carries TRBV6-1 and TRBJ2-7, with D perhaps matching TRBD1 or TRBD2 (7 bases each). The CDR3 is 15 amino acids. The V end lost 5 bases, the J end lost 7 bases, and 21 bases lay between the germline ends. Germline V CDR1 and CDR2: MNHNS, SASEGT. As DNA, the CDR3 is TGTGCCAGCAGTTTATGGGAGGGGGCCTCGGGGGAGCAGTACTTC. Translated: CASSLWEGASGEQYF.

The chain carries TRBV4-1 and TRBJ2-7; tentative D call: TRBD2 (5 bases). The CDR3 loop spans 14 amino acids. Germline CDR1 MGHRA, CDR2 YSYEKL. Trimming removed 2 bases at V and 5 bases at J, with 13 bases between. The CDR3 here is CASSQRDAPNEQYF. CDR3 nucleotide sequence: TGCGCCAGCAGCCAACGGGATGCTCCTAACGAGCAGTACTTC.

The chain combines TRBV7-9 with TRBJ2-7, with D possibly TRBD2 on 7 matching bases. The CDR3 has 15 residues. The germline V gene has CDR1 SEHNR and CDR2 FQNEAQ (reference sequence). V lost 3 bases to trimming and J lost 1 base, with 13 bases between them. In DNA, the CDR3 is TGTGCCAGCAGCTTGGGGGGGCCTGGGTCCTACGAGCAGTACTTC. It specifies CASSLGGPGSYEQYF. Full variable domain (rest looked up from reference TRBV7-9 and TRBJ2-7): DTGVSQNPRHKITKRGQNVTFRCDPISEHNRLYWYRQTLGQGPEFLTYFQNEAQLEKSRLLSDRFSAERPKGSFSTLEIQRTEQGDSAMYLCASSLGGPGSYEQYFGPGTRLTVT.

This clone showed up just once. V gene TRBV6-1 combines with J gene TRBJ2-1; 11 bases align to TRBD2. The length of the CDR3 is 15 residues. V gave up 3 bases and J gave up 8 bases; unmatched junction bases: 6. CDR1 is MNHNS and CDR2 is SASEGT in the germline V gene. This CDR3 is CASSDVAGGPDEQFF. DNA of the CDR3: TGTGCCAGCAGTGACGTAGCGGGAGGGCCCGATGAGCAGTTCTTC.

The CDR3: CASSPRQDKETQYF. CDR3 DNA: TGTGCCAGCTCACCGCGACAGGATAAAGAGACCCAGTACTTC. This chain uses TRBV18 with TRBJ2-5, with D maybe TRBD1 (6 bases). Trimming took 3 bases from V and 3 from J, leaving 11 bases between them. The CDR3 is 14 amino acids. Germline V gene lookup returns CDR1 KGHSH and CDR2 LQKENI. Full variable domain (rest looked up from reference TRBV18 and TRBJ2-5): NAGVMQNPRHLVRRRGQEARLRCSPMKGHSHVYWYRQLPEEGLKFMVYLQKENIIDESGMPKERFSAEFPKEGPSILRIQQVVRGDSAAYFCASSPRQDKETQYFGPGTRLLVL.

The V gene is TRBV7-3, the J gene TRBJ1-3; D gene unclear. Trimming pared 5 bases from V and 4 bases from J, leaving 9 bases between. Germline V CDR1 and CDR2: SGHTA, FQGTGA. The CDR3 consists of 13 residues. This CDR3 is CASSLRRGNTIYF. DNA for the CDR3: TGTGCCAGCAGCCTTCGGAGGGGAAACACCATATATTTT.

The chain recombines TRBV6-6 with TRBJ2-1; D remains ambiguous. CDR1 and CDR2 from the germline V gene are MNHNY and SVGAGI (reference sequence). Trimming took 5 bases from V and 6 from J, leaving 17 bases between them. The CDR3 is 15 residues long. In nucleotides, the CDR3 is TGTGCCAGCAGTCCCCCCCTAGTGGGGTTCAATGAGCAGTTCTTC. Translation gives CASSPPLVGFNEQFF.

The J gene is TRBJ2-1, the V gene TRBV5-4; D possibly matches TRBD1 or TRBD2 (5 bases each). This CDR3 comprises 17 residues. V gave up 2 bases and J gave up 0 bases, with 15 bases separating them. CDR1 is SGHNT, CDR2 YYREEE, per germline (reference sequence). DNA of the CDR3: TGTGCCAGCAGCTTTTCAGGGCAAGCGGTCTCCTACAATGAGCAGTTCTTC. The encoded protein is CASSFSGQAVSYNEQFF.

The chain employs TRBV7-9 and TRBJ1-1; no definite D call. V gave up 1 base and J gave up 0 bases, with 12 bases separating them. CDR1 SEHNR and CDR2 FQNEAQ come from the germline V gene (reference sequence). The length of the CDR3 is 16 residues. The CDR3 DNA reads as TGTGCCAGCAGCTTAGGTTTACGCGGATTGAACACTGAAGCTTTCTTT. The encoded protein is CASSLGLRGLNTEAFF.

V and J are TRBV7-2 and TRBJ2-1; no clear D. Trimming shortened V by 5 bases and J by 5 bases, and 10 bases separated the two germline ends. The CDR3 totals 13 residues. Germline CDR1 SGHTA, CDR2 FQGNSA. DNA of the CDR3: TGTGCCAGCAGCCCCCTCCCCCACAATGAGCAGTTCTTC. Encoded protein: CASSPLPHNEQFF.

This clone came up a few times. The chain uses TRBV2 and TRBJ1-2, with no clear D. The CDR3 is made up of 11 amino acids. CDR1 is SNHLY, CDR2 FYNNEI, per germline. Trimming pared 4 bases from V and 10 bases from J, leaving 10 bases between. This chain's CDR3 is CASSVGQAYTF. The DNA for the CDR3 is TGTGCCAGCAGTGTAGGGCAGGCCTACACCTTC.

CDR3 sequence reads: CASSLPSGYEQYF. The CDR3 DNA follows: TGCGCCAGCAGCCTCCCATCGGGGTACGAGCAGTACTTC. The chain has TRBV5-1 and TRBJ2-7; D might be TRBD2 (5 bases). Germline V CDR1 and CDR2: SGHRS, YFSETQ. V was trimmed by 4 bases and J by 4 bases, leaving 12 bases between them. The CDR3 has 13 amino acids.

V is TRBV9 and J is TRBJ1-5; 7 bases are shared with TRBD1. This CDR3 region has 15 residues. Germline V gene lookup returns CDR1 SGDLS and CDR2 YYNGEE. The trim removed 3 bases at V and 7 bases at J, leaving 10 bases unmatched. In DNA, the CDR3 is TGTGCCAGCAGCGAACAGGGGACGGTTGAACAGCCCCAGCATTTT. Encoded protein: CASSEQGTVEQPQHF.

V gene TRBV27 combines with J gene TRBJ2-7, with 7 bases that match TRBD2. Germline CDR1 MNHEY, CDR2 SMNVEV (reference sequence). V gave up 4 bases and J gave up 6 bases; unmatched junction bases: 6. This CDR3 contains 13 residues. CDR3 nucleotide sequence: TGTGCCAGCAGTTGGGGGGGGAGTGGCGAGCAGTACTTC. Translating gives CASSWGGSGEQYF.

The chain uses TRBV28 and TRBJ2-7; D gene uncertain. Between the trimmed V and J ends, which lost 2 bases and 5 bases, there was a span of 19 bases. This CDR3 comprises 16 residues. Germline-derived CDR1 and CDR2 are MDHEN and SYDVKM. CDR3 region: CASSLHRAAAPNEQYF. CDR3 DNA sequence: TGTGCCAGCAGTTTACATAGGGCCGCAGCACCCAACGAGCAGTACTTC.